This T cell receptor beta chain emerged from a study of blood T cell repertoires in COVID-19. Whole-study context: Sources were T cells, B-cell-depleted T cells, or PBMCs; the material itself was cDNA or gDNA.

Profiling relied on immunoSEQ multiplex PCR, and the TCRdb table lists in-frame clones only, not all of them. Here the sample spans approximately 300,000 clones, roughly 86% being singletons. The age range of participants was about 18 to 95 years, with residence in some 25 US areas. Allocation to cohorts depended on clinical history reported by the participants. Sequenced: PBMCs or T cells enriched from blood (not recorded which). The receptor's source is a woman under 30 who had recovered from COVID-19.

The CDR3 DNA sequence: TGTGCCAGCAGTGAAAATTGGGGACAACTTAATGAAAAACTGTTTTTT. Its protein product is CASSENWGQLNEKLFF. The chain links TRBV25-1 to TRBJ1-4, with D possibly matching TRBD1 (6 bases). V lost 2 bases and J lost 4, with 14 bases in between. This CDR3 contains 16 residues. CDR1 MGHDK and CDR2 SYGVNS come from the germline V gene.